This T cell receptor beta chain was sequenced during a study of cytomegalovirus exposure and HLA in healthy donors. For the study at large: Later analysis reported that the 120 or so validation repertoires shared the platform of the approximately 670 first-cohort repertoires.

Clones were sequenced by immunoSEQ multiplex PCR, and TCRdb holds only the in-frame ones, with some missing. Among some 140,000 clones listed, approximately 87% were seen once. Findings of the study overall: Under in vitro conditions, a few CMV-associated chains were confirmed as specific for CMV antigens. Some public TCRs appeared in many individuals, while most sequences were rare.

This clone has just a few counts. Its antigen is unknown. Sequencing was carried out using PBMCs. The receptor's source is a man younger than 30 in good health and CMV-seronegative.

In nucleotides, the CDR3 is TGTGCCAGCAGACCTGACAGGGTAACTCAGCCCCAGCATTTT. This gives the protein CASRPDRVTQPQHF. The chain joins TRBV2 to TRBJ1-5; TRBD1 agrees at 7 bases. The CDR3 has 14 residues. The V gene's germline CDR1 is SNHLY and CDR2 FYNNEI. V lost 6 bases to trimming and J lost 6 bases; unmatched junction nucleotides: 8.